Each of the 12 T cell receptor beta chains below was sequenced from the same sample in a study of blood T cell repertoires in COVID-19. Assay used: immunoSEQ multiplex PCR; TCRdb lists only in-frame clones, some missing. The sample shows 250,000 to 350,000 clones, approximately 83% of them seen only once. The specimen was peripheral blood. The receptors shown here come from a person aged 70 to 85 with COVID-19, enrolled during active disease.

The rearrangement joins TRBV6-5 to TRBJ1-3; TRBD1 agrees at 10 bases. The V segment lost 4 bases and the J segment 6 bases; nucleotides outside the gene matches: 9. Germline V gene sequence: CDR1 MNHEY, CDR2 SVGAGI. The CDR3 loop spans 16 amino acids. As DNA, the CDR3 is TGTGCCAGCAGTTCCCCGGACAGGGGGTTAGAAAACACCATATATTTT. This codes for CASSSPDRGLENTIYF.

This rearrangement joins TRBV12-3 or TRBV12-4 to TRBJ1-1; D not resolved. With 8 bases removed from V and 1 base from J, the gap between germline ends came to 5 bases. The CDR3 has 11 residues. CDR3 nucleotides: TGTGCCAGCCTAGAGAACACTGAAGCTTTCTTT. Its protein product is CASLENTEAFF.

This chain connects TRBV7-8 to TRBJ2-1, with TRBD2 matching 8 bases. This CDR3 has 18 amino acids. V lost 1 base and J lost 4; bases outside the gene matches: 12. CDR1 is SGHVS, CDR2 FQNEAQ, per germline. The CDR3 is CASSLEGVSGVGYNEQFF. CDR3 coding DNA: TGTGCCAGCAGCTTAGAAGGGGTTAGCGGGGTGGGTTACAATGAGCAGTTCTTC.

This clone was seen only once. This sequence joins TRBV29-1 and TRBJ1-1; D possibly corresponds to TRBD1 (6 bases). There are 13 residues in the CDR3. Trimming took off 4 bases at V and 0 bases at J, with 9 bases between the two ends. Germline assignment: CDR1 SQVTM and CDR2 ANQGSEA. This CDR3 is CSVAGVMNTEAFF. Written as DNA, the CDR3 is TGCAGCGTTGCAGGGGTCATGAACACTGAAGCTTTCTTT.

The chain combines TRBV30 with TRBJ1-2; D gene ambiguous. Deletions cut 4 bases from V and 3 bases from J, with 15 bases between. CDR3 length: 14 amino acids. CDR1 is GTSNPN and CDR2 is SVGIG in the germline V gene (reference sequence). The CDR3 DNA sequence: TGTGCCTGGACTCCGGATAGAGGTGACTATGGCTACACCTTC. It codes for CAWTPDRGDYGYTF.

CDR3 residues: CASSPWDRDNEKLFF. CDR3 coding DNA: TGCGCCAGCAGCCCCTGGGACAGAGATAATGAAAAACTGTTTTTT. The genes are TRBV5-1 and TRBJ1-4; 7 bases match TRBD1. The CDR3 is made up of 15 amino acids. V shed 4 bases and J 4 bases; nucleotides not matched to a gene: 7. Germline CDR1 SGHRS, CDR2 YFSETQ.

V usage is TRBV6-5 and J usage is TRBJ1-1; D gene uncertain. The CDR3 totals 14 residues. V gave up 10 bases and J gave up 6 bases, with 21 bases separating them. The germline V gene encodes CDR1 MNHEY and CDR2 SVGAGI. The CDR3 loop reads CATRELFPRAEAFF. The CDR3 region has the DNA TGTGCCACTCGGGAATTGTTCCCACGGGCTGAAGCTTTCTTT.

V is TRBV29-1 and J is TRBJ1-1, with a tentative D call TRBD1 (5 bases). V shed 5 bases and J shed 1 base, with 11 bases lying between them. Germline V gene sequence: CDR1 SQVTM, CDR2 ANQGSEA. The CDR3 length is 13 residues. CDR3 sequence reads: CSVRQSTNTEAFF. The CDR3 DNA follows: TGCAGCGTTAGACAGAGTACGAACACTGAAGCTTTCTTT.

The chain links TRBV28 to TRBJ2-4, with 9 bases matching TRBD1. Losses at the gene ends were 5 bases for V and 4 bases for J; bases not matched to a gene: 9. The germline V gene encodes CDR1 MDHEN and CDR2 SYDVKM. The CDR3 has 16 residues. The CDR3 sequence: CASSANPGQGKNIQYF. CDR3 nucleotide sequence: TGTGCCAGCAGTGCCAACCCGGGACAGGGTAAAAACATTCAGTACTTC.

This clone was seen more than once but under ten times. This chain connects TRBV7-2 to TRBJ1-2; D is perhaps TRBD1 (6 bases). Per the germline V gene, CDR1 is SGHTA and CDR2 is FQGNSA. Deletions cut 1 base from V and 4 bases from J, with 19 bases between. There are 17 residues in the CDR3. The CDR3 sequence: CASSLGGSGGLLYGYTF. Written as DNA, the CDR3 is TGTGCCAGCAGCTTAGGGGGATCGGGGGGGCTTCTCTATGGCTACACCTTC.

The chain is built from TRBV28 and TRBJ1-4; 8 nucleotides line up with TRBD1. V trimming: 4 bases; J trimming: 2 bases; junction bases outside the gene matches: 6. Germline CDR1 reads MDHEN; CDR2 reads SYDVKM. The CDR3 totals 16 residues. CDR3 residues: CASSSSWTGTNEKLFF. In DNA form, the CDR3 reads TGTGCCAGCAGTTCCTCCTGGACAGGGACTAATGAAAAACTGTTTTTT. The complete variable domain, with remaining parts taken from reference TRBV28 and TRBJ1-4, reads DVKVTQSSRYLVKRTGEKVFLECVQDMDHENMFWYRQDPGLGLRLIYFSYDVKMKEKGDIPEGYSVSREKKERFSLILESASTNQTSMYLCASSSSWTGTNEKLFFGSGTQLSVL.

The chain uses TRBV9 and TRBJ2-1; 9 bases agree with TRBD1. CDR1 and CDR2 (germline): SGDLS, YYNGEE. Trimming at V came to 2 bases and at J to 4 bases, leaving 4 bases not matched to a gene. The CDR3 extends over 15 amino acids. The CDR3 DNA sequence: TGTGCCAGCAGCGTCGCCGGGACAGGGTACAATGAGCAGTTCTTC. Amino acid sequence: CASSVAGTGYNEQFF. The full variable domain, rest sourced from reference TRBV9 and TRBJ2-1, is DSGVTQTPKHLITATGQRVTLRCSPRSGDLSVYWYQQSLDQGLQFLIQYYNGEERAKGNILERFSAQQFPDLHSELNLSSLELGDSALYFCASSVAGTGYNEQFFGPGTRLTVL.